Below are 19 T cell receptor beta chains sequenced from a single sample in a study of blood T cells in healthy people across ages. Then a second PCR, running about 7 to 11 cycles, was carried out with a sample-barcoded 5' primer and a J-beta primer mix. In TCRdb, the 5' RACE reads were re-called with MiXCR into one record per CDR3 protein. The sample records some 1 million distinct CDR3 sequences, 45% being singletons. The sequencing input was blood. These receptors all come from a woman aged 60 to 75 in good health.

This chain joins TRBV13 and TRBJ2-1, with D tentatively TRBD2 (6 bases). V was cut by 4 bases and J by 10 bases, with 20 bases left in between. The CDR3 contains 15 residues. CDR1 and CDR2 from the germline V gene are PRHDT and FYEKMQ (reference sequence). CDR3 sequence reads: CASSSHTSLSREQFF. In nucleotides, the CDR3 is TGTGCCAGCAGCTCCCACACTAGCCTCTCTAGAGAGCAGTTCTTC.

V usage is TRBV10-3 and J usage is TRBJ2-5; perhaps TRBD1 as D (6 bases). Gene TRBJ2-7 matches the end of the DNA better, so the J call may be wrong. This CDR3 is 13 amino acids long. The germline V gene has CDR1 ENHRY and CDR2 SYGVKD. The CDR3: CAISTQQGDEQYF. CDR3 coding DNA: TGTGCCATCAGCACTCAACAGGGCGACGAGCAGTACTTC.

This clonotype was counted a few times. The CDR3 bases are TGCGCCAGCAGCTTGGCAGCTAACTCCTACGAGCAGTACTTC. As protein: CASSLAANSYEQYF. The rearrangement joins TRBV5-1 to TRBJ2-7; D is ambiguous. The CDR3 is made up of 14 amino acids. Germline CDR1 SGHRS, CDR2 YFSETQ. V lost 0 bases and J lost 0, with 7 bases in between.

The CDR3 coding sequence is TGTGCCAGCAGGATCCCGGGGGGGACACAGTACGAGCAGTACTTC. It translates to CASRIPGGTQYEQYF. J is TRBJ2-7 and V is TRBV27, with 8 bases identical to TRBD2. Germline V CDR1 and CDR2: MNHEY, SMNVEV (reference sequence). This CDR3 spans 15 amino acids. With 6 bases clipped from V and 4 bases from J, the junction kept 11 bases outside the gene matches.

As regards this clonotype: Compared with germline, one end of the junction differs, possibly owing to a read error. The genes are TRBV6-5 and TRBJ2-1; 9 positions agree with TRBD1. There are 17 residues in the CDR3. Looked up from germline, CDR1 is MNHEY and CDR2 is SVGAGI. CDR3 loop: CASRYLPGQGKVNEQFF. CDR3 sequence (DNA): TGTGCCAGCAGGTACTTGCCGGGACAGGGAAAAGTAAATGAGCAGTTCTTC.

The chain has TRBV7-2 and TRBJ2-1, with D possibly matching TRBD2 (6 bases). Trimming took off 7 bases at V and 4 bases at J, with 14 bases between the two ends. Germline loops: CDR1 SGHTA, CDR2 FQGNSA. The CDR3 contains 14 residues. In DNA form, the CDR3 reads TGTGCCAGCACCGGGGGAGCGAGGTACAATGAGCAGTTCTTC. Its translation is CASTGGARYNEQFF.

A few counts support this clonotype. The chain couples TRBV9 to TRBJ1-2; the D is unclear. The CDR3 contains 15 residues. Per the germline V gene, CDR1 is SGDLS and CDR2 is YYNGEE. The V end lost 0 bases, the J end lost 2 bases, and 11 bases lay between the germline ends. The CDR3 protein is CASSVDPAANYGYTF. CDR3 nucleotide sequence: TGTGCCAGCAGCGTAGATCCAGCAGCCAACTATGGCTACACCTTC.

Note on this clonotype: Germline is not matched at one junction end, which may reflect a read error. This sequence joins TRBV12-3 or TRBV12-4 and TRBJ2-3; D uncertain. This CDR3 is 14 amino acids long. CDR3 region: CASSFGLDTDTRYF. The CDR3 DNA follows: TGTGCCAGCAGTTTTGGTCTAGACACAGATACGCGGTATTTT.

The chain uses TRBV5-1 and TRBJ2-1, with 7 positions matching TRBD2. This CDR3 has 18 amino acids. V was pared by 4 bases and J by 5 bases, with 18 bases of the junction left unmatched. The V gene's germline CDR1 is SGHRS and CDR2 YFSETQ. The CDR3 protein is CASSRSAAASGTHNEQFF. CDR3 nucleotides: TGCGCCAGCAGCCGATCAGCGGCGGCTAGCGGAACCCACAATGAGCAGTTCTTC.

The table lists this clonotype with a few counts. The rearrangement uses TRBV6-1 and TRBJ2-1, with D maybe TRBD1 (5 bases). Germline CDR1 is MNHNS and CDR2 is SASEGT. V was shortened by 5 bases and J by 9 bases, with 17 bases between the two germline ends. The CDR3 runs to 14 residues. CDR3 sequence: CASSTLKGLGEQFF. The CDR3 DNA reads as TGTGCCAGCAGTACGCTGAAGGGGTTAGGTGAGCAGTTCTTC.

The V gene is TRBV5-1, the J gene TRBJ1-2, with a weak D call TRBD1 (6 bases). The V gene's germline CDR1 is SGHRS and CDR2 YFSETQ. Deletions cut 2 bases from V and 5 bases from J, with 13 bases between. CDR3 length: 14 amino acids. CDR3 in amino acids: CASSFRTEGYGYTF. The CDR3 coding sequence is TGCGCCAGCAGCTTTCGGACAGAGGGGTATGGCTACACCTTC.

This sequence joins TRBV3-1 and TRBJ2-2; D remains unclear. CDR1 is LGHDT, CDR2 YNNKEL, per germline (reference sequence). V was pared by 1 base and J by 1 base, with 4 bases between. The CDR3 runs to 14 residues. The CDR3 DNA sequence: TGTGCCAGCAGCCAAGTGAGGAACACCGGGGAGCTGTTTTTT. Translating it yields CASSQVRNTGELFF.

The chain couples TRBV14 to TRBJ2-3; 16 bases agree with TRBD2. The CDR3 is made up of 19 amino acids. The germline gives CDR1 SGHDN, CDR2 FVKESK. The junction had 13 bases not matched to a gene; V was cut back by 3 bases and J by 7 bases. The CDR3 sequence is CASSHPGTSGRATSYTQYF. The CDR3 region has the DNA TGTGCCAGCAGCCATCCCGGGACTAGCGGGAGGGCCACCTCGTATACGCAGTATTTT.

Ten or more counts support this clonotype. The chain is built from TRBV28 and TRBJ2-7; possible D gene TRBD1, 6 bases. The germline V gene encodes CDR1 MDHEN and CDR2 SYDVKM. This CDR3 is 13 amino acids long. Trimming left V 6 bases short and J 3 bases short, with 12 bases between. The CDR3 reads CASRQTGFYEQYF. As DNA, the CDR3 is TGTGCCAGCAGACAGACAGGATTCTACGAGCAGTACTTC.

This clonotype was recorded a few times. The rearrangement joins TRBV5-1 to TRBJ2-5; a possible D gene is TRBD1 (6 bases). The length of the CDR3 is 14 residues. V shed 2 bases and J shed 4 bases, with 12 bases lying between them. CDR1 and CDR2 from the germline V gene are SGHRS and YFSETQ. CDR3 in DNA: TGCGCCAGCAGCTTCGGGGCAGGGGCAGAGACCCAGTACTTC. Translated: CASSFGAGAETQYF. Supplemented by reference TRBV5-1 and TRBJ2-5, the full variable domain reads KAGVTQTPRYLIKTRGQQVTLSCSPISGHRSVSWYQQTPGQGLQFLFEYFSETQRNKGNFPGRFSGRQFSNSRSEMNVSTLELGDSALYLCASSFGAGAETQYFGPGTRLLVL.

The V and J genes are TRBV7-2 and TRBJ2-7; D is uncertain. Per the germline V gene, CDR1 is SGHTA and CDR2 is FQGNSA. The CDR3 sequence is 15 residues long. The germline V and J ends were trimmed by 4 bases and 3 bases, with 16 bases remaining between them. The CDR3 sequence: CASSSRVGPYYEQYF. CDR3 coding DNA: TGTGCCAGCAGCTCCCGGGTCGGGCCCTACTACGAGCAGTACTTC.

J is TRBJ2-1 and V is TRBV9; 11 bases map to TRBD1. The CDR3 runs 16 residues. Per the germline V gene, CDR1 is SGDLS and CDR2 is YYNGEE. V was clipped by 2 bases and J by 10 bases; unmatched bases: 11. CDR3 coding DNA: TGTGCCAGCAGCGTCGGGACAGGGGGGGTTTCCTACGAGCAGTTCTTC. It codes for CASSVGTGGVSYEQFF.

This clonotype has a handful of counts. The genes are TRBV11-3 and TRBJ2-1; D not resolved. The V end was cut by 0 bases, the J end by 5 bases, with 5 bases between. The V gene's germline CDR1 is SGHNT and CDR2 YENEEA. The CDR3 loop spans 13 amino acids. In DNA form, the CDR3 reads TGTGCCAGCAGCTTAGAGGTGCACAATGAGCAGTTCTTC. Its translation: CASSLEVHNEQFF.

This clonotype was observed a few times. The V gene is TRBV12-3 or TRBV12-4, the J gene TRBJ2-1, with 8 positions matching TRBD2. After removal of 5 bases from V and 2 bases from J, the junction contained 5 bases not matched to a gene. The length of the CDR3 is 15 residues. This chain's CDR3 is CASSQAGVPYNEQFF. CDR3 DNA sequence: TGTGCCAGCAGTCAAGCGGGAGTCCCCTACAATGAGCAGTTCTTC.